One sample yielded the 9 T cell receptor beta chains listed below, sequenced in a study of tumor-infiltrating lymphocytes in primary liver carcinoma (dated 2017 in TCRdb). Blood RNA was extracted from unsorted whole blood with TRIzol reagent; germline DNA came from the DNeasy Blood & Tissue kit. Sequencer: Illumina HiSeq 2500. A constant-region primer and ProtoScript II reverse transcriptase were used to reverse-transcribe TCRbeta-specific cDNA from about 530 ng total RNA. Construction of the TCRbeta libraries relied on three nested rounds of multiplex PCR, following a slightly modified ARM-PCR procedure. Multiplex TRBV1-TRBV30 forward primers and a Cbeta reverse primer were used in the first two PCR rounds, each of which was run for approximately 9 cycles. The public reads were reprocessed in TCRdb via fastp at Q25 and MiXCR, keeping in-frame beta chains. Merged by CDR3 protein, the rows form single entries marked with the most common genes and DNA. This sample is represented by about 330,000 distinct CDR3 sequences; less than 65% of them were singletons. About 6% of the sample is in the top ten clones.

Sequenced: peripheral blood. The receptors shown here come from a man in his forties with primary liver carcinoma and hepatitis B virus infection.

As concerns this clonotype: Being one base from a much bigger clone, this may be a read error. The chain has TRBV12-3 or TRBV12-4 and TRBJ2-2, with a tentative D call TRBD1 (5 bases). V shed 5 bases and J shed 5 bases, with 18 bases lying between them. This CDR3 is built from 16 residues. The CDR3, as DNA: TGTGCCAGCAGTCTCAGCGAGACAGTCCAAACCGGGGAGCTGTTTTTT. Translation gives CASSLSETVQTGELFF.

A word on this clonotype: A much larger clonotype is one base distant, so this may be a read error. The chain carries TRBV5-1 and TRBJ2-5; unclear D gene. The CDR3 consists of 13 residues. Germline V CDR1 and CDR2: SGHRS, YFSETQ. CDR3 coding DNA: TGCGCCAACAGCTTGATAGGGAAAGAGACCCAGTACTTC. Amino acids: CANSLIGKETQYF.

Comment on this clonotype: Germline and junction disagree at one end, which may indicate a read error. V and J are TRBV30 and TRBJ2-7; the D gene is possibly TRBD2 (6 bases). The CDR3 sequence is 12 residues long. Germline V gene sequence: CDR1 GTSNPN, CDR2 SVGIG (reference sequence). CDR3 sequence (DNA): TGTGCCTGGACCCCTAGCGCATACGAGGAGTACTTC. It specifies CAWTPSAYEEYF.

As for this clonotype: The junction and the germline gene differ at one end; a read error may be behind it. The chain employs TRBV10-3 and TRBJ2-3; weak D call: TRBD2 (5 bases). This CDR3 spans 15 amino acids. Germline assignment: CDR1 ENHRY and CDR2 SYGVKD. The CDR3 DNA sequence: TGCGCCATCAGTGAGTCGGCTAGCAGGCTAGATACGCAGTATTTT. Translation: CAISESASRLDTQYF.

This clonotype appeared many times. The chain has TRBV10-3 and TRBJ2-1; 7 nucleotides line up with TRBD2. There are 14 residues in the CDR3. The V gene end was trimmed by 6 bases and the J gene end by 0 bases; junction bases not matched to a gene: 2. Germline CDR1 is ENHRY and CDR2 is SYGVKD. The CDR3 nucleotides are TGTGCCATCAGCTGGGGGGGCTCCTACAATGAGCAGTTCTTC. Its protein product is CAISWGGSYNEQFF.

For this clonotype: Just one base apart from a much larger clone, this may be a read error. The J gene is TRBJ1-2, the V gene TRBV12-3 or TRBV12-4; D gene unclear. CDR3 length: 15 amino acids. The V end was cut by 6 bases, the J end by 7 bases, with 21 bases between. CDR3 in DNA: TGTGCCAGCAGCCCCGAGAGAATGGCTAAGAGTGGCTACACCTTC. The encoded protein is CASSPERMAKSGYTF.

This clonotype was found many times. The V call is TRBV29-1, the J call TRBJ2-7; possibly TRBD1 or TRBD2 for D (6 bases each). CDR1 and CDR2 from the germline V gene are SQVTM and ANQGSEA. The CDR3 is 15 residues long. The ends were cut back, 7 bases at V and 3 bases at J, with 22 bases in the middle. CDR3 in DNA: TGCAGCGCTAGGACGATGGGGGGCGTAATCTACGAGCAGTACTTC. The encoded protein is CSARTMGGVIYEQYF.

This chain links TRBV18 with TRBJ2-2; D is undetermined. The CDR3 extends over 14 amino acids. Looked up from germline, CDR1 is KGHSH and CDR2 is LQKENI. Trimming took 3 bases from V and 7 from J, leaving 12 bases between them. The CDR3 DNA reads TGTGCCAGCTCACCGGGCCGCCACGGCGGGGAGCTGTTTTTT. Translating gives CASSPGRHGGELFF.

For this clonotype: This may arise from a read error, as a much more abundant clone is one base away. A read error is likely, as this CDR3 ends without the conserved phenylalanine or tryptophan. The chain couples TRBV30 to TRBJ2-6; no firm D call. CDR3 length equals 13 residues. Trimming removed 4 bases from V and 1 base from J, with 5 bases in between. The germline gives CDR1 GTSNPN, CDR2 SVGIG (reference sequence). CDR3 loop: CAWKLSGANVLTI. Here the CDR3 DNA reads TGTGCCTGGAAATTGTCTGGGGCCAACGTCCTGACTATC.